These 17 T cell receptor beta chains originate from one sample sequenced in a study of blood T cell repertoires in COVID-19. Method: immunoSEQ multiplex PCR; TCRdb's copy keeps in-frame clones and lacks some. The sample has about 210,000 clones, approximately 85% seen once. The sequencing input was peripheral blood. The receptors come from a woman in her fifties or sixties with active or convalescent COVID-19.

The V call is TRBV4-1, the J call TRBJ1-3, with a possible D match to TRBD1 (5 bases). V was trimmed by 3 bases and J by 0 bases, leaving 9 bases between them. This CDR3 contains 15 residues. The V gene's germline CDR1 is MGHRA and CDR2 YSYEKL. CDR3 sequence: CASSHIDSSGNTIYF. In DNA form, the CDR3 reads TGCGCCAGCAGCCATATAGACAGCTCTGGAAACACCATATATTTT.

The chain carries TRBV5-1 and TRBJ2-3; TRBD1 agrees at 9 bases. This CDR3 has 16 residues. Germline V lookup: CDR1 SGHRS, CDR2 YFSETQ. V was pared by 3 bases and J by 2 bases, with 7 bases of the junction left unmatched. In nucleotides, the CDR3 is TGCGCCAGCAGCTGGACCGGGACAGGGTCCACAGATACGCAGTATTTT. It yields the protein CASSWTGTGSTDTQYF.

The V and J genes are TRBV7-2 and TRBJ1-5; 7 positions agree with TRBD1. The ends lost 5 bases at V and 2 bases at J; junction bases unmatched: 6. The CDR3 spans 15 residues. The germline CDR1 and CDR2 sequences are SGHTA and FQGNSA. CDR3 DNA sequence: TGTGCCAGCAGCAAAGGACAGGTGGGCAATCAGCCCCAGCATTTT. Translating it yields CASSKGQVGNQPQHF.

The chain uses TRBV3-1 (or the pseudogene TRBV3-2) and TRBJ2-2; D might be TRBD2 (6 bases). The CDR3 has 16 residues. Germline values: CDR1 LGHDT, CDR2 YNNKEL (reference sequence). V gave up 3 bases and J gave up 6 bases, with 17 bases separating them. The DNA of the CDR3 is TGTGCCAGCAGCCAGGACGGGGGTAAATGGGCCGGGGAGCTGTTTTTT. Translating it yields CASSQDGGKWAGELFF.

This chain uses TRBV4-1 with TRBJ2-7, with 8 positions matching TRBD1. The CDR3 covers 12 residues. J lost 3 bases, V lost 5 bases, and 0 bases had no gene match. Germline-derived CDR1 and CDR2 are MGHRA and YSYEKL. The CDR3 here is CASSGQGYEQYF. For the CDR3, the DNA is TGCGCCAGCAGCGGACAGGGCTACGAGCAGTACTTC.

This clone came up many times. The chain uses TRBV19 and TRBJ2-1; 8 bases align to TRBD2. Trimming removed 5 bases from V and 2 bases from J; junction bases left unmatched: 8. The CDR3 sequence is 16 residues long. Germline V gene sequence: CDR1 LNHDA, CDR2 SQIVND (reference sequence). The CDR3: CASSQAAGGPYNEQFF. CDR3 nucleotide sequence: TGTGCCAGTAGTCAGGCGGCGGGGGGTCCCTACAATGAGCAGTTCTTC. The full variable domain, completed using reference TRBV19 and TRBJ2-1, is DGGITQSPKYLFRKEGQNVTLSCEQNLNHDAMYWYRQDPGQGLRLIYYSQIVNDFQKGDIAEGYSVSREKKESFPLTVTSAQKNPTAFYLCASSQAAGGPYNEQFFGPGTRLTVL.

V gene TRBV5-1 combines with J gene TRBJ2-1; TRBD1 matches at 11 bases. The CDR3 runs to 13 residues. The V and J ends lost 2 bases and 14 bases, in that order; junction bases with no gene match: 6. Germline V gene lookup returns CDR1 SGHRS and CDR2 YFSETQ. CDR3 region: CASSFSGTGGKFF. The CDR3 DNA follows: TGCGCCAGCAGCTTCTCCGGGACAGGGGGGAAGTTCTTC.

To note about this clone: The same CDR3 also results from other DNA sequences found in this sample. The chain is built from TRBV28 and TRBJ1-2, with 8 positions matching TRBD1. The trim removed 5 bases at V and 4 bases at J, leaving 3 bases unmatched. The CDR3 runs 13 residues. Per germline, CDR1 MDHEN and CDR2 SYDVKM. The CDR3 DNA follows: TGTGCCAGCAGTCCGACAGGGGCCTATGGCTACACCTTC. It yields the protein CASSPTGAYGYTF.

This clone is a singleton in its sample. V is TRBV5-1 and J is TRBJ1-1, with D perhaps TRBD1 (5 bases). This CDR3 contains 15 residues. Trimming took off 2 bases at V and 0 bases at J, with 11 bases between the two ends. Germline V gene sequence: CDR1 SGHRS, CDR2 YFSETQ. CDR3 loop: CASSFNTGMNTEAFF. The CDR3 DNA reads TGCGCCAGCAGCTTTAATACAGGAATGAACACTGAAGCTTTCTTT.

The V gene is TRBV15, the J gene TRBJ2-5, with D maybe TRBD1 (5 bases). The germline CDR1 and CDR2 sequences are LNHNV and YYDKDF (reference sequence). The CDR3 consists of 15 residues. Trimming took 4 bases from V and 5 from J, leaving 17 bases between them. CDR3 amino acids: CATSTRGQGGETQYF. The CDR3 coding sequence is TGTGCCACCAGCACTAGGGGCCAGGGTGGCGAGACCCAGTACTTC.

Comments on this clone: Other nucleotide sequences in the sample specify the same CDR3. The chain carries TRBV18 and TRBJ2-7; 7 nucleotides align to TRBD1. The junction had 0 bases not matched to a gene; V was cut back by 2 bases and J by 2 bases. The CDR3 contains 13 residues. The germline V gene encodes CDR1 KGHSH and CDR2 LQKENI. Here the CDR3 DNA reads TGTGCCAGCTCACCAGGGACAGCCTACGAGCAGTACGTC. Translating it yields CASSPGTAYEQYV.

The chain joins TRBV24-1 to TRBJ2-1; 14 bases agree with TRBD2. The CDR3 has 20 residues. Germline V gene data show CDR1 as KGHDR and CDR2 as SFDVKD. V lost 3 bases, J lost 0 bases, and 9 bases stayed unmatched. The CDR3 DNA reads TGTGCCACCAGTGATACCGGACTAGCGGGGGGAGGTCGCTCCTACAATGAGCAGTTCTTC. This encodes CATSDTGLAGGGRSYNEQFF.

This rearrangement joins TRBV15 to TRBJ1-6; TRBD1 agrees at 9 bases. Germline CDR1 LNHNV, CDR2 YYDKDF (reference sequence). V trimming: 5 bases; J trimming: 9 bases; junction bases outside the gene matches: 11. The CDR3 is 16 residues long. The CDR3 sequence is CATSPSAGQGSSPLHF. The CDR3, as DNA: TGTGCCACCAGCCCTTCGGCGGGACAGGGCTCTTCACCCCTCCACTTT.

V gene TRBV19 combines with J gene TRBJ2-5, with D unclear. Between the trimmed V and J ends, which lost 5 bases and 1 base, there was a span of 8 bases. The length of the CDR3 is 13 residues. CDR1 and CDR2 from the germline V gene are LNHDA and SQIVND (reference sequence). The CDR3 DNA follows: TGTGCCAGTAGTCCGCGGTTCCAAGAGACCCAGTACTTC. Protein: CASSPRFQETQYF.

This clone turned up a few times. This chain links TRBV29-1 with TRBJ1-2; D might be TRBD1 (6 bases). The germline V and J ends were trimmed by 3 bases and 3 bases, with 8 bases remaining between them. Germline CDR1 is SQVTM and CDR2 is ANQGSEA. The CDR3 is made up of 12 amino acids. In DNA, the CDR3 is TGCAGCGTTGACGAGGGGGACTATGGCTACACCTTC. Protein: CSVDEGDYGYTF.

The V call is TRBV6-5, the J call TRBJ1-5, with 7 bases that match TRBD1. The V gene end was trimmed by 5 bases and the J gene end by 5 bases; junction bases not matched to a gene: 9. CDR3 length: 15 amino acids. The V gene's germline CDR1 is MNHEY and CDR2 SVGAGI. This chain's CDR3 is CASSPEGAGYQPQHF. CDR3 sequence (DNA): TGTGCCAGCAGTCCCGAGGGGGCAGGGTATCAGCCCCAGCATTTT.

This chain uses TRBV19 with TRBJ1-5; maybe TRBD1 (6 bases). Trimming shortened V by 1 base and J by 3 bases, and 16 bases separated the two germline ends. CDR1 is LNHDA and CDR2 is SQIVND in the germline V gene (reference sequence). The CDR3 runs 17 residues. This CDR3 reads CASSIGVAQGPNQPQHF. The DNA of the CDR3 is TGTGCCAGTAGTATAGGGGTCGCGCAGGGGCCCAATCAGCCCCAGCATTTT.